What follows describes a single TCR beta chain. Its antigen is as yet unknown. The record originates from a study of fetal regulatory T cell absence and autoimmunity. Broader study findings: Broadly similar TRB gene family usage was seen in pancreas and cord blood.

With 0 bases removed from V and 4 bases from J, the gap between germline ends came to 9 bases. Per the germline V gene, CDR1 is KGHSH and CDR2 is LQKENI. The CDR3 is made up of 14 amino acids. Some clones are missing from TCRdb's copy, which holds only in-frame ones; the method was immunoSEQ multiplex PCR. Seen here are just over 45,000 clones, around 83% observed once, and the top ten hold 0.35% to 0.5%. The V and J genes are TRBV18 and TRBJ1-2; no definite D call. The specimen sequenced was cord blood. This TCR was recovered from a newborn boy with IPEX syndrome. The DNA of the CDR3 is TGTGCCAGCTCACCACCCGGGGTGGGCTATGGCTACACCTTC. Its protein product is CASSPPGVGYGYTF. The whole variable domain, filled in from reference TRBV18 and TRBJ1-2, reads NAGVMQNPRHLVRRRGQEARLRCSPMKGHSHVYWYRQLPEEGLKFMVYLQKENIIDESGMPKERFSAEFPKEGPSILRIQQVVRGDSAAYFCASSPPGVGYGYTFGSGTRLTVV.